A selection of T cell receptor beta chains follows, all from one sample in a study of shared clonotypes between healthy human individuals. Using immunoSEQ multiplex PCR, the repertoire was profiled, and TCRdb retains in-frame clones only, with some absent. Altogether about 1.1 million clones are present, about 80% being singletons, with the ten largest covering 0.85% to 1%. Material for sequencing was memory CD4+ T cells from PBMCs. The receptors here all came from a man younger than 35 in good health. Some clones in this sample may be carry-over from other donors' samples. CDR3s include the opening cysteine and the closing phenylalanine or tryptophan. The D gene is left open where the match is weak. Clone size is not always given. Where it is, it says once, few, many or a class for expanded clones.

J gene	D gene	V gene	clone size	CDR3 DNA	CDR3 protein
TRBJ2-1	TRBD2	TRBV27	.	TGTGCCAGCAGCCTTGGACTAGCGGTATACAATGAGCAGTTCTTC	CASSLGLAVYNEQFF
TRBJ1-5	.	TRBV30	.	TGTGCCTGGACGACAGGAGTAGGGAGCAATCAGCCCCAGCATTTT	CAWTTGVGSNQPQHF
TRBJ2-2	.	TRBV18	.	TGTGCCAGCTCCGTAAAGGACAGGAGGGCCGGGGAGCTGTTTTTT	CASSVKDRRAGELFF
TRBJ2-3	.	TRBV2	.	TGTGCCAGCAGTGATTTAACCGATACGCAGTATTTT	CASSDLTDTQYF
TRBJ2-7	TRBD1	TRBV10-3	once	TGTGCCATCAGTGGAACGGGACAGAGCTACGAGCAGTACTTC	CAISGTGQSYEQYF
TRBJ1-5	TRBD1	TRBV28	once	TGTGCCAGCAGCCGCCGGACAGGGGGTAGCAATCAGCCCCAGCATTTT	CASSRRTGGSNQPQHF
TRBJ2-3	.	TRBV6-1	.	TGTGCCAGCAGGAACTCGGATGGCACAGATACGCAGTATTTT	CASRNSDGTDTQYF
TRBJ2-3	.	TRBV28	.	TGTGCCAGCAGCATAAGGTCGGGCTTTGAGTATTTT	CASSIRSGFEYF
TRBJ1-1	.	TRBV28	.	TGTGCCAGCATACCCAGGGCGGTGACTGAAGCTTTCTTT	CASIPRAVTEAFF
TRBJ2-3	.	TRBV2	.	TGTGCCAGCAAAATGGACCCGGCGTTTGGAGATACGCAGTATTTT	CASKMDPAFGDTQYF
TRBJ2-2	TRBD2	TRBV4-2	.	TGTGCCAGCGGGGCTAGCGGGAGGGCCTTTACCGGGGAGCTGTTTTTT	CASGASGRAFTGELFF
TRBJ2-3	TRBD2	TRBV4-1	.	TGCGCCAGCAGCCGTATGGTAGCGGGAGGGGCGGATACGCAGTATTTT	CASSRMVAGGADTQYF
TRBJ2-2	.	TRBV7-3	few	TGTGCCAGCAGCTTGATGAACGGGGAGCTGTTTTTT	CASSLMNGELFF
TRBJ2-7	TRBD2	TRBV6-1	.	TGTGCCAGCAGTGTAAACCCTAGCGGGAAGAACTCTCCCGAGCAGTACTTC	CASSVNPSGKNSPEQYF
TRBJ1-1	.	TRBV10-3	few	TGTGCCATCAGTGACAGGGAGAACACTGAAGCTTTCTTT	CAISDRENTEAFF
TRBJ1-1	.	TRBV13	.	TGTGCCAGCAGCTTACATCGAAACACTGAAGCTTTCTTT	CASSLHRNTEAFF
TRBJ1-2	.	TRBV28	.	TGTGCCAGCAGTTTCGTGAACGCTAACTATGGCTACACCTTC	CASSFVNANYGYTF
TRBJ2-2	.	TRBV6-6	.	TGTGCCAGCAGTTCTTACCAAAGATTGAGGACCGGGGAGCTGTTTTTT	CASSSYQRLRTGELFF
TRBJ1-4	.	TRBV4-3	.	TGCGCCAGCAGCCAACTGATCGTAGCAACTAATGAAAAACTGTTTTTT	CASSQLIVATNEKLFF
TRBJ2-1	TRBD2	TRBV9	.	TGTGCCAGCAGCGTAAGAGGGAGGGCCACGGGGGTTGAGCAGTTCTTC	CASSVRGRATGVEQFF
TRBJ1-2	.	TRBV5-1	.	TGCGCCAGCAGCCTCAAGGGCACAGGGAACCCCTATGGCTACACCTTC	CASSLKGTGNPYGYTF
TRBJ2-5	.	TRBV19	.	TGTGCCAGTAGTAGGTCGGCAGTCCCGGAGACCCAGTACTTC	CASSRSAVPETQYF
TRBJ2-2	.	TRBV5-1	.	TGCGCCAGCAGCCTTAACGCAGGGAACACCGGGGAGCTGTTTTTT	CASSLNAGNTGELFF
TRBJ2-2	TRBD2	TRBV5-4	.	TGTGCCAGCAGCCATAGGTCCCCCAGCGGGAGGACGAACACCGGGGAGCTGTTTTTT	CASSHRSPSGRTNTGELFF
TRBJ2-3	TRBD1	TRBV15	.	TGTGCCACCAGCGATTGGGGACAGGGAGCAGATACGCAGTATTTT	CATSDWGQGADTQYF
TRBJ2-7	.	TRBV28	.	TGTGCCAGCAATCGAGTGGCGGCAGTCTCCGAGCAGTACTTC	CASNRVAAVSEQYF
TRBJ2-5	TRBD1	TRBV4-1	.	TGCGCCAGCAGCCCCAAGGACAGGGGGCGGGAGACCCAGTACTTC	CASSPKDRGRETQYF
TRBJ2-6	.	TRBV5-1	.	TGCGCCAGCAGTTCCCAGGGTTCCGGGGCCAACGTCCTGACTTTC	CASSSQGSGANVLTF
TRBJ2-1	TRBD2	TRBV30	.	TGTGCCTGGAGTCGGGGGGAAATCAATGAGCAGTTCTTC	CAWSRGEINEQFF
TRBJ1-1	TRBD1	TRBV5-4	few	TGTGCCAGCACCTTGGACAGGGCCACTGAAGCTTTCTTT	CASTLDRATEAFF
TRBJ1-1	.	TRBV2	few	TGTGCCAGCAGTGAAGAGGGGCAGGAAAACACTGAAGCTTTCTTT	CASSEEGQENTEAFF
TRBJ2-7	.	TRBV13	.	TGTGCCAGCAGCCCTGGGCGGGCGCGACCTAACTACGAGCAGTACTTC	CASSPGRARPNYEQYF
TRBJ2-1	TRBD1	TRBV12-5	.	TGTGCTAGTGTACTGATGGTATCACAGGGGAATGAGCAGTTCTTC	CASVLMVSQGNEQFF
TRBJ1-2	TRBD1	TRBV7-9	.	TGTGCCAGCAGCTTAGTGTTGGGCAGGGGGCGAGGTCGACAAGGCTACACCTTC	CASSLVLGRGRGRQGYTF
TRBJ2-7	TRBD1	TRBV7-2	.	TGTGCCAGCAGCCCTCGCGGGGGACAGGGGGACGAGCAGTACTTC	CASSPRGGQGDEQYF
TRBJ1-4	.	TRBV6-1	many	TGTGCCAGCAGTTTCCGGAATGAAAAACTGTTTTTT	CASSFRNEKLFF
TRBJ1-1	TRBD1	TRBV5-1	.	TGCGCCAGCAGCTTGACAGGGGGAGGTACTGAAGCTTTCTTT	CASSLTGGGTEAFF
TRBJ2-1	.	TRBV27	.	TGTGCCAGCAGTAGACCACCAAATGAGCAGTTCTTC	CASSRPPNEQFF
TRBJ2-3	.	TRBV5-4	.	TGTGCCAGCAGCTTGGACACCACAGATACGCAGTATTTT	CASSLDTTDTQYF
TRBJ1-2	TRBD1	TRBV6-1	.	TGTGCCAGCAGTGGACTGCAGGGGGCGCAGGACTATGGCTACACCTTC	CASSGLQGAQDYGYTF
TRBJ1-1	.	TRBV7-3	few	TGTGCCAGCAGCCCGACGATTAACACTGAAGCTTTCTTT	CASSPTINTEAFF
TRBJ2-5	.	TRBV5-8	.	TGTGCCAGCAGCTCGCGATACAACAGGGAAGAGACCCAGTACTTC	CASSSRYNREETQYF
TRBJ2-7	TRBD2	TRBV28	once	TGTGCCAGCAGCCCCGGACTAGCTCCCCACGAGCAGTACTTC	CASSPGLAPHEQYF
TRBJ1-4	.	TRBV19	.	TGTGCCAGTAGGGACTTCGGGACTAATGAAAAACTGTTTTTT	CASRDFGTNEKLFF
TRBJ2-7	.	TRBV28	.	TGTGCCAGCAGTTATGACAGGTCCTACGAGCAGTACTTC	CASSYDRSYEQYF